This T cell receptor (beta chain) was obtained from a study of T cell clonality in common variable immunodeficiency. Notes on the study in general: The cause of increased CVID clonality remains unclear without subpopulation sequencing. CVID subjects showed higher TCRbeta clonality than healthy controls. Reportedly, TCR beta sequences from common variable immunodeficiency showed fewer deletions and N-nucleotide insertions.

Both groups were predominantly of Caucasian heritage. The sample holds many counts of this clone. Its antigen is undetermined. The read comes to an end 3 residues before the CDR3 does, leaving the germline J gene to fill in the end. Germline CDR1 is LNHDA and CDR2 is SQIVND (reference sequence). V lost 3 bases and J lost 5; bases outside the gene matches: 5. CDR3 length equals 15 residues. Using immunoSEQ multiplex PCR, the repertoire was profiled, and TCRdb retains in-frame clones only, with some absent. The table lists approximately 34,000 clones, with no singletons. This clonotype was sampled from a person between 18 and 75 years old in good health. The gene calls are TRBV19 and TRBJ1-5; TRBD1 matches 9 bases. The sample was peripheral blood mononuclear cells. CDR3 residues: CASSILQGADQPQHF. The part of the CDR3 DNA that was read is TGTGCCAGTAGTATCTTACAGGGGGCCGATCAGCCC.